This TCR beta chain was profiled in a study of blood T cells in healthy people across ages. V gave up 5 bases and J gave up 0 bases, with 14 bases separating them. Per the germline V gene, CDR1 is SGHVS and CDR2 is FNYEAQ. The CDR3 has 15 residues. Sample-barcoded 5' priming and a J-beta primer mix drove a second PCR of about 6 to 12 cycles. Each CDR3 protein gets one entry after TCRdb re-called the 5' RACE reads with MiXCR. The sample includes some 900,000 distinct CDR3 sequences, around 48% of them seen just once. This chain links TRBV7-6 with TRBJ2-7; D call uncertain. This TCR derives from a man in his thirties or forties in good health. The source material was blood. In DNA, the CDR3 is TGTGCCAGCAGCCGCGGAACTGCCGACTCCTACGAGCAGTACTTC. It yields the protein CASSRGTADSYEQYF.